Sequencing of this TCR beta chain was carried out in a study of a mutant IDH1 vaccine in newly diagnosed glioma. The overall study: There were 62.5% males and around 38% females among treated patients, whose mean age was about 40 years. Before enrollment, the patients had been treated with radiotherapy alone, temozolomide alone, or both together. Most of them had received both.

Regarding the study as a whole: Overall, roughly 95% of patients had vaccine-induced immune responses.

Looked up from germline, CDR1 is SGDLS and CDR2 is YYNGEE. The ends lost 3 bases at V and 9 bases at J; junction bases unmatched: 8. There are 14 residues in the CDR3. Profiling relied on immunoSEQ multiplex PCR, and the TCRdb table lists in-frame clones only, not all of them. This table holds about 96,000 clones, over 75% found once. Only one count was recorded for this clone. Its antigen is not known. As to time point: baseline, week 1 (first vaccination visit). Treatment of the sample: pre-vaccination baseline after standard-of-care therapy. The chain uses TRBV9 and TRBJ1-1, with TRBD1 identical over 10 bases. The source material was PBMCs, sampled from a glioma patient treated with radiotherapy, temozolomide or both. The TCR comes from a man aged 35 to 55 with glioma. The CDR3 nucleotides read TGTGCCAGCAGCGATGGGACAGGGGTTATCCAAGCTTTCTTT. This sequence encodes CASSDGTGVIQAFF.